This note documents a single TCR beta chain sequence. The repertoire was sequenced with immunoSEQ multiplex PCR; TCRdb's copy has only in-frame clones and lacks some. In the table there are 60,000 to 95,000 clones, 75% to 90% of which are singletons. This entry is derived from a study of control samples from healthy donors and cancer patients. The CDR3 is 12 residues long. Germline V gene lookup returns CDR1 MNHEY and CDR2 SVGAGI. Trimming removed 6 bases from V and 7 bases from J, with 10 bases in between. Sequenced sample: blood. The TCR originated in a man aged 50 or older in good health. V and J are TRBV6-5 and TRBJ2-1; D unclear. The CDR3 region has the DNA TGTGCCAGCAGGCCTAATGGAAATGAGCAGTTCTTC. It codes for CASRPNGNEQFF.